Listed here are 21 T cell receptor beta chains from one sample, sequenced in a study of blood T cell repertoires in COVID-19. The assay was immunoSEQ multiplex PCR, and TCRdb's table has in-frame clones only and misses some. Among about 320,000 clones listed, 85% to 95% were seen once. The material sequenced was PBMCs or T cells enriched from blood (not recorded which). The receptors stem from a woman aged 30 to 39 who had been exposed to COVID-19.

The chain has TRBV5-1 and TRBJ2-1, with 8 bases fitting TRBD2. Trimming removed 4 bases from V and 4 bases from J; junction bases left unmatched: 4. The CDR3 is 14 amino acids. Per germline, CDR1 SGHRS and CDR2 YFSETQ. CDR3 in amino acids: CASSAGGLYNEQFF. CDR3 coding DNA: TGCGCCAGCAGCGCGGGGGGTTTGTACAATGAGCAGTTCTTC.

The chain carries TRBV24-1 and TRBJ1-2; a possible D gene is TRBD1 (5 bases). The CDR3 extends over 14 amino acids. Germline loops: CDR1 KGHDR, CDR2 SFDVKD. Trimming removed 3 bases from V and 0 bases from J, with 7 bases in between. In DNA form, the CDR3 reads TGTGCCACCAGTGATGACAGATCTAACTATGGCTACACCTTC. The encoded protein is CATSDDRSNYGYTF.

This chain connects TRBV27 to TRBJ2-5, with 8 bases matching TRBD2. This CDR3 has 15 residues. Germline CDR1 reads MNHEY; CDR2 reads SMNVEV (reference sequence). V shed 4 bases and J 1 base; nucleotides not matched to a gene: 5. CDR3 nucleotides: TGTGCCAGCAGTTCACGAGCGGGGGCCCAAGAGACCCAGTACTTC. Protein product: CASSSRAGAQETQYF.

The rearrangement joins TRBV5-6 to TRBJ2-7, with 10 bases aligning to TRBD2. The CDR3 totals 14 residues. CDR1 is SGHDT, CDR2 YYEEEE, per germline. The junction had 4 bases not matched to a gene; V was cut back by 5 bases and J by 2 bases. The CDR3: CASRVLAGPYEQYF. Here the CDR3 DNA reads TGTGCCAGCAGGGTACTAGCGGGGCCCTACGAGCAGTACTTC.

The table lists this clone with a few counts. The CDR3 region has the DNA TGTGCCAGCCAAACGGGGGGTAAAACTGAAGCTTTCTTT. Translating gives CASQTGGKTEAFF. The gene calls are TRBV7-9 and TRBJ1-1, with D possibly TRBD1 on 5 matching bases. Trimming shortened V by 8 bases and J by 5 bases, and 15 bases separated the two germline ends. CDR1 is SEHNR and CDR2 is FQNEAQ in the germline V gene (reference sequence). The CDR3 runs 13 residues.

The rearrangement uses TRBV9 and TRBJ1-1; no reliable D call. V lost 3 bases, J lost 11 bases, and 17 bases lay in between. This CDR3 is built from 13 residues. Germline V CDR1 and CDR2: SGDLS, YYNGEE. CDR3 amino acids: CASSATFEGMAFF. The CDR3 region has the DNA TGTGCCAGCAGCGCAACCTTCGAGGGTATGGCTTTCTTT.

V is TRBV7-9 and J is TRBJ1-1; possible D gene TRBD1, 6 bases. The CDR3 consists of 16 residues. V gave up 4 bases and J gave up 3 bases, with 18 bases separating them. Germline values: CDR1 SEHNR, CDR2 FQNEAQ (reference sequence). The CDR3 region is CASSSSTDSSYTEAFF. The DNA of the CDR3 is TGTGCCAGCAGCTCCTCGACGGACAGTTCATACACTGAAGCTTTCTTT.

This clone was detected once. J is TRBJ2-5 and V is TRBV6-5, with 8 positions matching TRBD2. Germline values: CDR1 MNHEY, CDR2 SVGAGI. V lost 0 bases and J lost 2; bases outside the gene matches: 5. The CDR3 length is 16 residues. The CDR3 is CASSYSLAGNQETQYF. The CDR3 region has the DNA TGTGCCAGCAGTTACTCCTTAGCGGGGAATCAAGAGACCCAGTACTTC.

The V gene is TRBV7-4, the J gene TRBJ1-4; D perhaps matches TRBD1 (6 bases). The CDR3 loop spans 15 amino acids. Per germline, CDR1 SGHVT and CDR2 SQSDAQ. Trimming took off 5 bases at V and 4 bases at J, with 14 bases between the two ends. The CDR3 DNA is TGTGCCAGCAGCGACCGGGACAAAGATAATGAAAAACTGTTTTTT. This gives the protein CASSDRDKDNEKLFF.

This clone was observed a single time. The chain links TRBV15 to TRBJ1-2, with a weak D call TRBD1 (6 bases). The V and J ends lost 1 base and 6 bases respectively, with 15 bases between them. The CDR3 runs 15 residues. The V gene's germline CDR1 is LNHNV and CDR2 YYDKDF (reference sequence). CDR3 region: CATSRGGPSGHGYTF. CDR3 in DNA: TGTGCCACCAGCAGAGGGGGGCCCTCCGGACATGGCTACACCTTC.

The rearrangement links TRBV7-8 to TRBJ1-5; a weak D match, TRBD1 (6 bases). The CDR3 runs to 16 residues. Between the trimmed V and J ends, which lost 3 bases and 3 bases, there was a span of 15 bases. CDR1 is SGHVS, CDR2 FQNEAQ, per germline. DNA for the CDR3: TGTGCCAGCAGCTTTGCAGGGGCCTGGAACAATCAGCCCCAGCATTTT. Its translation: CASSFAGAWNNQPQHF.

The rearrangement joins TRBV4-1 to TRBJ1-4; TRBD1 matches 9 bases. The CDR3 is made up of 15 amino acids. With 1 base clipped from V and 8 bases from J, the junction kept 5 bases outside the gene matches. Germline-derived CDR1 and CDR2 are MGHRA and YSYEKL. This chain's CDR3 is CASSQGDRVHEKLFF. The CDR3 DNA reads as TGCGCCAGCAGCCAAGGGGACAGGGTACACGAAAAACTGTTTTTT.

The V and J genes are TRBV12-3 or TRBV12-4 and TRBJ1-1; the D is unclear. V lost 2 bases, J lost 5 bases, and 9 bases lay in between. The CDR3 sequence is 13 residues long. The CDR3 coding sequence is TGTGCCAGCAGTTTAAGTACTCGAACTGAAGCTTTCTTT. It translates to CASSLSTRTEAFF.

The chain employs TRBV7-9 and TRBJ2-1; TRBD1 might be the D (6 bases). CDR3 length: 11 residues. V was clipped by 5 bases and J by 9 bases, with 8 bases between them. CDR1 and CDR2 (germline): SEHNR, FQNEAQ (reference sequence). DNA for the CDR3: TGTGCCAGCAGCGGGGGCGTTGAGCAGTTCTTC. It encodes CASSGGVEQFF. The entire variable domain, with the rest obtained from reference TRBV7-9 and TRBJ2-1, is as follows: DTGVSQNPRHKITKRGQNVTFRCDPISEHNRLYWYRQTLGQGPEFLTYFQNEAQLEKSRLLSDRFSAERPKGSFSTLEIQRTEQGDSAMYLCASSGGVEQFFGPGTRLTVL.

CDR3 sequence (DNA): TGTGCCATCAGTGGGAAGGACGGGGGGTTCCTAAAGGTCGGCTACAATGAGCAGTTCTTC. It codes for CAISGKDGGFLKVGYNEQFF. J is TRBJ2-1 and V is TRBV10-3; 7 bases fit TRBD2. J gave up 3 bases and V 4 bases, and 21 bases lay outside the gene matches. CDR3 length: 20 residues. Germline CDR1 and CDR2: ENHRY and SYGVKD.

This clone was seen more than once but under ten times. Other DNA sequences in the sample encode the same CDR3. The rearrangement joins TRBV9 to TRBJ2-2; 10 bases agree with TRBD1. Trimming took 0 bases from V and 2 from J; bases not matched to a gene: 4. This CDR3 has 17 residues. Germline V CDR1 and CDR2: SGDLS, YYNGEE. The CDR3 protein is CASSVARDRGNTGELFF. DNA of the CDR3: TGTGCCAGCAGCGTAGCACGGGACAGGGGTAACACCGGGGAGCTGTTTTTT. Full variable domain (rest looked up from reference TRBV9 and TRBJ2-2): DSGVTQTPKHLITATGQRVTLRCSPRSGDLSVYWYQQSLDQGLQFLIQYYNGEERAKGNILERFSAQQFPDLHSELNLSSLELGDSALYFCASSVARDRGNTGELFFGEGSRLTVL.

The V call is TRBV7-3, the J call TRBJ2-1; 7 bases agree with TRBD2. V shed 4 bases and J 9 bases; nucleotides not matched to a gene: 6. The CDR3 extends over 13 amino acids. CDR1 and CDR2 (germline): SGHTA, FQGTGA. The CDR3 DNA sequence: TGTGCCAGCAGCTCGCGGGGGAGGGGTGAGCAGTTCTTC. It specifies CASSSRGRGEQFF.

V is TRBV4-2 and J is TRBJ1-2; a possible D gene is TRBD1 (6 bases). CDR3 length equals 16 residues. Trimming took off 0 bases at V and 4 bases at J, with 15 bases between the two ends. Germline CDR1 reads LGHNA; CDR2 reads YNFKEQ. Here the CDR3 DNA reads TGTGCCAGCAGCCAAGACGTTGGACAGAACTTCTATGGCTACACCTTC. Translating gives CASSQDVGQNFYGYTF.

This clone showed up just once. The chain carries TRBV14 and TRBJ1-1, with TRBD1 as a possible D gene (6 bases). The CDR3 is made up of 13 amino acids. V was clipped by 3 bases and J by 5 bases, with 10 bases between them. Germline V CDR1 and CDR2: SGHDN, FVKESK. CDR3 sequence (DNA): TGTGCCAGCAGCCAGGGGGCTTGGACTGAAGCTTTCTTT. It codes for CASSQGAWTEAFF.

The chain has TRBV2 and TRBJ1-2; possibly TRBD1 for D (6 bases). CDR3 length: 15 amino acids. CDR1 SNHLY and CDR2 FYNNEI come from the germline V gene. V lost 3 bases to trimming and J lost 5 bases, with 16 bases between them. The CDR3 loop is CASSEGARGGYGYTF. Here the CDR3 DNA reads TGTGCCAGCAGTGAGGGGGCTCGGGGTGGGTATGGCTACACCTTC.

Worth noting for this clone: This CDR3 is also generated by other DNA sequences in the sample. The chain combines TRBV19 with TRBJ1-2, with a possible D match to TRBD1 (5 bases). The CDR3 extends over 14 amino acids. The germline V gene has CDR1 LNHDA and CDR2 SQIVND (reference sequence). V shed 0 bases and J shed 5 bases, with 10 bases lying between them. The chain's CDR3 is CASSIDRGGYGYTF. The CDR3, as DNA: TGTGCCAGTAGTATAGATCGCGGGGGATATGGCTACACCTTC.